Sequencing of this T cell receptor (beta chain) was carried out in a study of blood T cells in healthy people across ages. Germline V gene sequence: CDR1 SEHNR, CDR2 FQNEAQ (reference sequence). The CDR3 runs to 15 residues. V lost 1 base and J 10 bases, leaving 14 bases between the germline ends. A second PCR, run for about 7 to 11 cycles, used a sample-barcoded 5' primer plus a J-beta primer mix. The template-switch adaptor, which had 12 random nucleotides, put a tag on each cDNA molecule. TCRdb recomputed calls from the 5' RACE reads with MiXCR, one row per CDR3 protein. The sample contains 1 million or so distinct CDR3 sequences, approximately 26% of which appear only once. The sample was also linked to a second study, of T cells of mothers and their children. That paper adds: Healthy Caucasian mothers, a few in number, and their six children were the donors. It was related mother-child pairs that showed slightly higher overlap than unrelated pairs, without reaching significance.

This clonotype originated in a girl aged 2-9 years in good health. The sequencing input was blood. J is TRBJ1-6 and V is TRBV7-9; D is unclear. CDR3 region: CASSLDGRPSSPLHF. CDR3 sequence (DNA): TGTGCCAGCAGCTTAGACGGACGGCCCAGCTCACCCCTCCACTTT.